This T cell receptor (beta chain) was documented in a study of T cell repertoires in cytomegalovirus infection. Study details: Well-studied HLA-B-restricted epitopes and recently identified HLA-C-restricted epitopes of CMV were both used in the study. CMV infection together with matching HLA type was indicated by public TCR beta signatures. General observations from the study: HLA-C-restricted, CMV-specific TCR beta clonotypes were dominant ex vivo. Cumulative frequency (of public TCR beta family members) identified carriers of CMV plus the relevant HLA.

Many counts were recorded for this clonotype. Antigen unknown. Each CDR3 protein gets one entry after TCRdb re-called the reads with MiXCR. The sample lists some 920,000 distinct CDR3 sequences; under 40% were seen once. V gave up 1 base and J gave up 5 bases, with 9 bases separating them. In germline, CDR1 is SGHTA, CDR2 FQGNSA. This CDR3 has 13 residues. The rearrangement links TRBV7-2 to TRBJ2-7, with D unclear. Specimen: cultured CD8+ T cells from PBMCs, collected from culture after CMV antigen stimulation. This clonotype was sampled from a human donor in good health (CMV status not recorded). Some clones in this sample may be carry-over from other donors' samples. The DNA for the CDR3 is TGTGCCAGCAGCTTAGGATGGGGAAACGAGCAGTACGTC. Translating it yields CASSLGWGNEQYV.